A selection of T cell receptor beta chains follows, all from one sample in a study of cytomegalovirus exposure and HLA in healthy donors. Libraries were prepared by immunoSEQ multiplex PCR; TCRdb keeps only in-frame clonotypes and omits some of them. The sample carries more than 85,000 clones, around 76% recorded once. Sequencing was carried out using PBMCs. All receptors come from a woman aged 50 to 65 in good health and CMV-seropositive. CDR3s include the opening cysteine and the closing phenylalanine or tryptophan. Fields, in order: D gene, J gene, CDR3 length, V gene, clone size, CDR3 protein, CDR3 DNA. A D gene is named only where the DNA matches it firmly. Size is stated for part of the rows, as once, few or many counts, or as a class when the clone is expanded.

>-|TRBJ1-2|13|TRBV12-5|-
CASGLEGYYGYTF
TGTGCTAGTGGTTTGGAGGGGTACTATGGCTACACCTTC
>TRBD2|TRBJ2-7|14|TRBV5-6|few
CASSSGTRSYEQYF
TGTGCCAGCAGCTCGGGGACTAGATCCTACGAGCAGTACTTC
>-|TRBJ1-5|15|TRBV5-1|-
CASSLRGGLYQPQHF
TGTGCCAGCAGTCTAAGGGGGGGGCTGTATCAGCCCCAGCATTTT
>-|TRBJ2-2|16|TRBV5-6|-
CASHSTGTWSTGELFF
TGTGCCAGCCACTCGACAGGGACTTGGAGCACCGGGGAGCTGTTTTTT
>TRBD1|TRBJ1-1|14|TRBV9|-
CASSARPQGAEAFF
TGTGCCAGCAGCGCCAGACCCCAGGGGGCTGAAGCTTTCTTT
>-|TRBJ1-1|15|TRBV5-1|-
CASSLNGGWNTEAFF
TGCGCCAGCAGCTTGAACGGGGGTTGGAACACTGAAGCTTTCTTT
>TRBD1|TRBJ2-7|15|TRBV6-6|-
CATGTPGQASYEQYF
TGTGCCACCGGAACTCCGGGACAGGCTTCCTACGAGCAGTACTTC
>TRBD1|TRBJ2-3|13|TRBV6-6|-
CASGQEIPDTQYF
TGTGCCAGCGGACAGGAGATTCCAGATACGCAGTATTTT
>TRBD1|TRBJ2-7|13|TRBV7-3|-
CASSSDRGYEQYF
TGTGCCAGCAGCTCGGACAGGGGTTACGAGCAGTACTTC
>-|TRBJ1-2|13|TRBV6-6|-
CASSYAVNYGYTF
TGTGCCAGCAGTTACGCGGTTAACTATGGCTACACCTTC
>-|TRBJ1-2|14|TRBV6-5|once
CASSYSGSNYGYTF
TGTGCCAGCAGTTACTCGGGCAGCAACTATGGCTACACCTTC
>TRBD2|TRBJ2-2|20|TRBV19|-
CASSTRGTDLAGGHTGELFF
TGTGCCAGTAGTACCAGGGGGACTGACCTAGCGGGGGGACACACCGGGGAGCTGTTTTTT
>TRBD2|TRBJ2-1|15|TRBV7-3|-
CASSQAGGLTHEQFF
TGTGCCAGCAGCCAAGCGGGGGGGCTGACCCATGAGCAGTTCTTC
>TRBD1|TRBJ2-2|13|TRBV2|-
CASRRTGSGELFF
TGTGCCAGCAGGCGGACAGGGTCCGGGGAGCTGTTTTTT
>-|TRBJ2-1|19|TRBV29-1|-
CSVEGFSGSGSSSYNEQFF
TGCAGCGTTGAAGGCTTCTCGGGGAGCGGGTCGAGCTCCTACAATGAGCAGTTCTTC
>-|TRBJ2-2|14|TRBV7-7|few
CASSQGQLTGELFF
TGTGCTAGCAGCCAAGGACAGCTCACCGGGGAGCTGTTTTTT
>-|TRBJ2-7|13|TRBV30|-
CAWSLPPDYEQYF
TGTGCCTGGAGTCTGCCACCAGACTACGAGCAGTACTTC
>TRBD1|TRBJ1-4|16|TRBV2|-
CASYYNRGETNEKLFF
TGTGCCAGCTACTACAACAGGGGAGAAACTAATGAAAAACTGTTTTTT
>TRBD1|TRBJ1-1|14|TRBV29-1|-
CSVAAQGGSVEAFF
TGCAGCGTTGCCGCACAGGGGGGGTCTGTTGAAGCTTTCTTT
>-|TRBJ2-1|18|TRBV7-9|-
CASSGDRGGLADYNEQFF
TGTGCCAGCTCGGGGGACAGGGGAGGACTAGCGGACTACAATGAGCAGTTCTTC
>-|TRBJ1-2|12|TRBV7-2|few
CASSLGLYGYTF
TGTGCCAGCAGCTTGGGACTCTATGGCTACACCTTC
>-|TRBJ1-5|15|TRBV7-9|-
CASSLAGEGNQPQHF
TGTGCCAGCAGCTTAGCAGGGGAAGGCAATCAGCCCCAGCATTTT
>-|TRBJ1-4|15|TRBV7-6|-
CASSLARTVNEKLFF
TGTGCCAGCAGCTTAGCGCGGACAGTTAATGAAAAACTGTTTTTT
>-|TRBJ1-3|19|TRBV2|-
CASRRFRDYMGREGNTIYF
TGTGCCAGCAGGCGTTTTCGGGACTATATGGGACGTGAGGGAAACACCATATATTTT
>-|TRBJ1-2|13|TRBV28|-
CASRKGTPYGYTF
TGTGCCAGCAGGAAAGGGACACCGTATGGCTACACCTTC
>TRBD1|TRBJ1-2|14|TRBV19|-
CASSSTRQGYGYTF
TGTGCCAGTAGTTCTACCCGACAGGGCTATGGCTACACCTTC
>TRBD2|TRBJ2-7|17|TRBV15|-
CATSRDRGGAGAYEQYF
TGTGCCACCAGCAGAGATCGGGGGGGAGCGGGGGCCTACGAGCAGTACTTC
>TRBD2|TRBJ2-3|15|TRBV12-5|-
CASGLVAGGRHTQYF
TGTGCTAGTGGTTTGGTCGCGGGGGGCCGACATACGCAGTATTTT
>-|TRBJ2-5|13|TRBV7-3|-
CASSSELMETQYF
TGTGCCAGCAGCAGCGAGCTAATGGAGACCCAGTACTTC
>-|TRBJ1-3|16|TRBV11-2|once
CASSASQGYPGNTIYF
TGTGCCAGCAGCGCCTCGCAGGGGTACCCTGGAAACACCATATATTTT
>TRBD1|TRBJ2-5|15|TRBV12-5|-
CASGLGGTGVETQYF
TGTGCTAGTGGTTTGGGAGGGACAGGGGTAGAGACCCAGTACTTC